This passage covers 6 T cell receptor beta chains from one sample sequenced in a study of cytomegalovirus exposure and HLA in healthy donors. Primers: 60 Vbeta forward and 13 Jbeta reverse. Data came from immunoSEQ multiplex PCR; TCRdb stores just in-frame clones and leaves some out. Altogether roughly 150,000 clones are present, approximately 80% being singletons, with the ten largest covering approximately 15%. Source material: PBMCs. These receptors all stem from a woman in her forties in good health and CMV-seronegative.

This rearrangement joins TRBV30 to TRBJ1-1; TRBD1 agrees at 8 bases. With 3 bases clipped from V and 0 bases from J, the junction kept 9 bases outside the gene matches. CDR3 size: 16 residues. Per germline, CDR1 GTSNPN and CDR2 SVGIG (reference sequence). Written as DNA, the CDR3 is TGTGCCTGGAGAGACAGGGGAGGCCGGATGAACACTGAAGCTTTCTTT. The encoded protein is CAWRDRGGRMNTEAFF.

The V gene is TRBV7-2, the J gene TRBJ2-5; D unclear. The closer fit of TRBJ2-7 to the DNA end suggests the J call may be wrong. CDR3 length: 12 residues. Germline V CDR1 and CDR2: SGHTA, FQGNSA. CDR3 amino acids: CASSFTSYEQYF. As DNA, the CDR3 is TGTGCCAGCAGCTTTACCTCCTACGAGCAGTACTTC.

V and J are TRBV28 and TRBJ2-7; D may be TRBD2 (5 bases). Trimming pared 5 bases from V and 3 bases from J, leaving 8 bases between. Per germline, CDR1 MDHEN and CDR2 SYDVKM. This CDR3 has 12 residues. CDR3 sequence: CASSPRGYEQYF. As DNA, the CDR3 is TGTGCCAGCAGTCCTCGGGGCTACGAGCAGTACTTC.

V gene TRBV7-2 combines with J gene TRBJ2-1, with 13 bases fitting TRBD2. The V gene's germline CDR1 is SGHTA and CDR2 FQGNSA. The CDR3 length is 14 residues. V lost 5 bases, J lost 8 bases, and 3 bases stayed unmatched. The CDR3 here is CASSVGLAGYEQFF. CDR3 in DNA: TGTGCCAGCAGCGTGGGACTAGCGGGGTATGAGCAGTTCTTC.

This clone was recorded once. This chain connects TRBV19 to TRBJ2-3; TRBD2 matches at 10 bases. The V segment lost 2 bases and the J segment 2 bases; nucleotides outside the gene matches: 4. CDR3 length: 16 amino acids. The germline V gene has CDR1 LNHDA and CDR2 SQIVND (reference sequence). The CDR3 spells CASSILLAGNTDTQYF. CDR3 bases: TGTGCCAGTAGTATATTACTAGCGGGGAACACAGATACGCAGTATTTT.

V gene TRBV5-4 combines with J gene TRBJ2-2, with unresolved D. The germline V gene encodes CDR1 SGHNT and CDR2 YYREEE (reference sequence). V was trimmed by 4 bases and J by 2 bases, leaving 15 bases between them. This CDR3 has 16 residues. For the CDR3, the DNA is TGTGCCAGCAGCCCCCTTGCGGCCCAAAACACCGGGGAGCTGTTTTTT. Protein: CASSPLAAQNTGELFF.